The 3 T cell receptor beta chains in this list originate from one sample, sequenced in a study of blood T cell repertoires in COVID-19. Measured with immunoSEQ multiplex PCR; TCRdb has only the in-frame clones, and not every one. This sample carries under 250,000 clones, roughly nine tenths of them seen once, and the ten largest clones take 6.2%. The specimen was peripheral blood. The source is a man aged 60-69 years with acute or convalescent COVID-19.

The V gene is TRBV7-8, the J gene TRBJ1-4; D uncertain. Deletions cut 3 bases from V and 7 bases from J, with 3 bases between. This CDR3 comprises 11 residues. The V gene's germline CDR1 is SGHVS and CDR2 FQNEAQ. The CDR3 is CASSFGEKLFF. The CDR3 DNA reads TGTGCCAGCAGCTTCGGTGAAAAACTGTTTTTT.

This chain joins TRBV2 and TRBJ1-1; perhaps TRBD1 as D (5 bases). V dropped 4 bases and J dropped 9 bases, with 21 bases sitting between them. The CDR3 is 15 residues long. Germline V gives CDR1 SNHLY, CDR2 FYNNEI. The CDR3 protein is CASSVAPGGEGKAFF. The CDR3 DNA sequence: TGTGCCAGCAGTGTCGCCCCCGGGGGAGAGGGTAAAGCTTTCTTT.

The CDR3: CAWNQGTPFNYGYTF. CDR3 nucleotide sequence: TGTGCCTGGAACCAGGGAACTCCCTTTAACTATGGCTACACCTTC. The chain employs TRBV30 and TRBJ1-2; tentatively, D is TRBD1 (5 bases). The CDR3 runs 15 residues. Germline assignment: CDR1 GTSNPN and CDR2 SVGIG (reference sequence). V was trimmed by 4 bases and J by 1 base, leaving 16 bases between them.